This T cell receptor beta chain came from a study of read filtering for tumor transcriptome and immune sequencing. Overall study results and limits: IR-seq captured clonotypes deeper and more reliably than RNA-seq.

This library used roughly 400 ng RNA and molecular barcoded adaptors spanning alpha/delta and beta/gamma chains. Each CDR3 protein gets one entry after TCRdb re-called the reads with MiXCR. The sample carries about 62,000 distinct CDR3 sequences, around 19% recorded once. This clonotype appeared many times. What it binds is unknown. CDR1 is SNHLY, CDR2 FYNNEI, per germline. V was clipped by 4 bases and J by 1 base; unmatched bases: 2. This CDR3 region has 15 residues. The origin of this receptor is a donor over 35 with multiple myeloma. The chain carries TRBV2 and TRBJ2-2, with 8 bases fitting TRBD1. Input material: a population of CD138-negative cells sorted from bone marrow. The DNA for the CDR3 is TGTGCCAGCAGTGGGACAGGGATGAACACCGGGGAGCTGTTTTTT. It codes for CASSGTGMNTGELFF.